This entry lists 7 T cell receptor beta chains sequenced from one sample in a study of CD8 T cells in ankylosing spondylitis. TCRdb reprocessed the 5' RACE reads via MiXCR and lists one record per CDR3 protein. Here the sample spans 200,000 or so distinct CDR3 sequences, 18% being singletons. The specimen was blood, either unsorted or a sorted T cell fraction (not recorded which). The receptors stem from a male donor aged 10 to 30 with ankylosing spondylitis or in good health (not recorded which).

In its sample, this clonotype was seen many times. The V call is TRBV5-1, the J call TRBJ2-7; 8 bases map to TRBD1. Trimming took 0 bases from V and 3 from J; bases not matched to a gene: 2. Germline CDR1 SGHRS, CDR2 YFSETQ. The CDR3 is 14 residues long. The DNA of the CDR3 is TGCGCCAGCAGCTTGGGCACAGGGGGCTACGAGCAGTACGTC. This sequence encodes CASSLGTGGYEQYV.

This clonotype was seen many times. The genes are TRBV20-1 and TRBJ1-1; TRBD1 agrees at 7 bases. V lost 0 bases and J lost 2; bases outside the gene matches: 9. The germline gives CDR1 DFQATT, CDR2 SNEGSKA (reference sequence). CDR3 size: 16 residues. The CDR3 here is CSARDLMGQRNTEAFF. The CDR3 DNA sequence: TGCAGTGCTAGAGATCTTATGGGACAGAGAAACACTGAAGCTTTCTTT.

The chain couples TRBV7-2 to TRBJ2-1; D gene uncertain. Trimming pared 6 bases from V and 4 bases from J, leaving 7 bases between. Germline loops: CDR1 SGHTA, CDR2 FQGNSA. The CDR3 consists of 12 residues. The CDR3 reads CASRSDYNEQFF. The CDR3 nucleotides read TGTGCCAGCAGGTCCGATTACAATGAGCAGTTCTTC.

There are a few counts of this clonotype. This chain connects TRBV29-1 to TRBJ2-7; D gene uncertain. CDR1 SQVTM and CDR2 ANQGSEA come from the germline V gene. This CDR3 has 13 amino acids. V lost 3 bases to trimming and J lost 1 base, with 10 bases between them. The chain's CDR3 is CSVDWLKSYEQYV. DNA of the CDR3: TGCAGCGTTGATTGGTTAAAGTCCTACGAGCAGTACGTC.

The sample holds many counts of this clonotype. The rearrangement joins TRBV20-1 to TRBJ2-7; D may be TRBD2 (6 bases). CDR3 length: 13 amino acids. The V and J ends lost 5 bases and 2 bases respectively, with 13 bases between them. Germline V gene sequence: CDR1 DFQATT, CDR2 SNEGSKA (reference sequence). The CDR3 sequence is CSASGTQTYEQYF. CDR3 bases: TGCAGTGCTTCCGGGACTCAGACCTACGAGCAGTACTTC.

This clonotype was recorded a few times. This chain joins TRBV12-3 or TRBV12-4 and TRBJ2-2; D gene uncertain. V dropped 7 bases and J dropped 2 bases, with 11 bases sitting between them. This CDR3 contains 14 residues. CDR3 in DNA: TGTGCCAGCACCTTGACGACTAACACCGGGGAGCTGTTTTTT. Translated, it gives CASTLTTNTGELFF.

V and J are TRBV7-6 and TRBJ2-1; D might be TRBD1 or TRBD2, each matching 5 bases. The germline V gene encodes CDR1 SGHVS and CDR2 FNYEAQ. The germline V and J ends were trimmed by 0 bases and 5 bases, with 14 bases remaining between them. The CDR3 is 16 amino acids. CDR3 residues: CASSLAGPQMDNEQFF. The CDR3 DNA is TGTGCCAGCAGCTTAGCGGGACCTCAAATGGACAATGAGCAGTTCTTC.